This T cell receptor (beta chain) was sequenced for a study of T-cell memory formation after mild COVID-19. This clonotype turned up a few times. Its antigen is currently unknown. Study results and caveats: Clones that shrank (day 15 to 85) were balanced CD4/CD8, whereas later expanders leaned CD4+.

TCRdb re-called the 5' RACE reads through MiXCR, storing one row per CDR3 protein. This sample has 110,000 or so distinct CDR3 sequences, with 15% to 20% found just once. This CDR3 spans 16 amino acids. After removal of 6 bases from V and 2 bases from J, the junction contained 9 bases not matched to a gene. Germline CDR1 is KGHSH and CDR2 is LQKENI. This receptor was taken from a man aged 18 to 29 who had mild COVID-19 (a few samples of this study predate the infection). Cell type and time point are not known. The chain carries TRBV18 and TRBJ2-3; 9 positions match TRBD2. Sequenced: PBMCs or a T cell subset sorted from them (not recorded which). The CDR3 reads CASSPPGGGATDTQYF. CDR3 nucleotide sequence: TGTGCCAGCTCGCCCCCAGGCGGGGGGGCCACAGATACGCAGTATTTT.